The 9 T cell receptor beta chains below were found in one sample sequenced in a study of neurological immune-mediated disorders. TCRdb redid the calling of the 5' RACE reads with MiXCR, one entry per CDR3 protein. The table includes about 66,000 distinct CDR3 sequences, nearly 3.5% detected once. Source material: PBMCs. These receptors all come from a man aged 40-49 years with multiple sclerosis.

This clonotype was picked up many times. The chain employs TRBV5-1 and TRBJ1-2, with TRBD1 as a possible D gene (6 bases). The CDR3 is 15 amino acids. The V end was cut by 0 bases, the J end by 8 bases, with 17 bases between. The germline V gene has CDR1 SGHRS and CDR2 YFSETQ. The CDR3 sequence is CASSLEAGDYEGYTF. CDR3 coding DNA: TGCGCCAGCAGCTTGGAAGCAGGGGATTATGAAGGCTACACCTTC.

This clonotype was detected many times. The rearrangement joins TRBV5-1 to TRBJ2-7; D gene unclear. The CDR3 has 14 amino acids. CDR1 and CDR2 (germline): SGHRS, YFSETQ. V lost 1 base and J lost 2, with 10 bases in between. CDR3 protein: CASSLRQEPYEQYF. CDR3 sequence (DNA): TGCGCCAGCAGCTTGCGGCAGGAGCCCTACGAGCAGTACTTC.

This clonotype was counted at least ten times. The chain is built from TRBV12-3 or TRBV12-4 and TRBJ2-7; D is ambiguous. The CDR3 is made up of 12 amino acids. Between the trimmed V and J ends, which lost 4 bases and 2 bases, there was a span of 6 bases. The chain's CDR3 is CASSYHTYEQYF. The DNA for the CDR3 is TGTGCCAGCAGTTATCATACCTACGAGCAGTACTTC.

This clonotype has just a few counts. This may come from a read error, since a much larger clone is one base off. V and J are TRBV20-1 and TRBJ2-7; TRBD1 agrees at 8 bases. Germline lookup yields CDR1 DFQATT and CDR2 SNEGSKA (reference sequence). Unmatched junction bases numbered 4, after V lost 4 bases and J lost 5 bases. This CDR3 is 12 amino acids long. CDR3 protein: CSATGQANEQYF. The CDR3, as DNA: TGCAGTGCTACGGGACAGGCCAACGAGCAGTACTTC.

This clonotype was picked up many times. This chain uses TRBV20-1 with TRBJ2-5; D remains ambiguous. The CDR3 spans 14 residues. The V and J ends lost 3 bases and 1 base respectively, with 12 bases between them. CDR1 and CDR2 from the germline V gene are DFQATT and SNEGSKA (reference sequence). The CDR3 here is CSASVPLGQETQYF. In nucleotides, the CDR3 is TGCAGTGCTAGTGTCCCCCTAGGCCAAGAGACCCAGTACTTC.

This clonotype occurred many times. This chain uses TRBV7-2 with TRBJ2-7, with 7 bases aligning to TRBD2. V lost 0 bases, J lost 5 bases, and 4 bases stayed unmatched. Germline assignment: CDR1 SGHTA and CDR2 FQGNSA. This CDR3 has 14 residues. CDR3 sequence reads: CASSLAGGRDEQYF. The DNA of the CDR3 is TGTGCCAGCAGCTTAGCGGGAGGGCGGGACGAGCAGTACTTC. Full variable domain (outside the CDR3, taken from reference TRBV7-2 and TRBJ2-7): GAGVSQSPSNKVTEKGKDVELRCDPISGHTALYWYRQSLGQGLEFLIYFQGNSAPDKSGLPSDRFSAERTGGSVSTLTIQRTQQEDSAVYLCASSLAGGRDEQYFGPGTRLTVT.

In its sample, this clonotype was seen many times. The chain joins TRBV5-1 to TRBJ1-5; TRBD1 might be the D (5 bases). Trimming cost V 4 bases and J 3 bases, with 14 bases left between them. Per the germline V gene, CDR1 is SGHRS and CDR2 is YFSETQ. The CDR3 covers 15 residues. CDR3 bases: TGCGCCAGCAGCCCTGGAGGGGCAGACAATCAGCCCCAGCATTTT. Protein: CASSPGGADNQPQHF.

In regard to this clonotype: Possible read error: a much larger clone is one base away. The chain couples TRBV12-3 or TRBV12-4 to TRBJ1-2; no definite D call. V was shortened by 5 bases and J by 4 bases, with 14 bases between the two germline ends. The CDR3 runs 14 residues. The DNA of the CDR3 is TGTGCCAGCAGTCTAGGGAAGGGCACCTATGGCTACACCTTC. Amino acids: CASSLGKGTYGYTF.

This clonotype occurred many times. The chain links TRBV20-1 to TRBJ1-2; 8 bases are shared with TRBD1. Losses at the gene ends were 6 bases for V and 3 bases for J; bases not matched to a gene: 3. Germline V lookup: CDR1 DFQATT, CDR2 SNEGSKA (reference sequence). This CDR3 comprises 12 residues. CDR3 DNA: TGCAGTGCATCACAGGGGGACTATGGCTACACCTTC. Protein product: CSASQGDYGYTF.